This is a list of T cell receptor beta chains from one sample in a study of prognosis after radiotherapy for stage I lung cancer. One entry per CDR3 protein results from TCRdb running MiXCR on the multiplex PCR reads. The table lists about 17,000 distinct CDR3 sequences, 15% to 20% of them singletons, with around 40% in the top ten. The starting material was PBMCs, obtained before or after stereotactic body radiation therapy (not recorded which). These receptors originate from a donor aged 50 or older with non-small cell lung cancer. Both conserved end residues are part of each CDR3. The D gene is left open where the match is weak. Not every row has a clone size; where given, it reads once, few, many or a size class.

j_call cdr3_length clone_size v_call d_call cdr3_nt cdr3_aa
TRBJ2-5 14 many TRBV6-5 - TGTGCCAGCAGTTACTCGGGAAACCAAGAGACCCAGTACTTC CASSYSGNQETQYF
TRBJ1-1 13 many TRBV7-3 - TGTGCCAGCAGCTCCCAGCCGGGGACTGAAGCTTTCTTT CASSSQPGTEAFF
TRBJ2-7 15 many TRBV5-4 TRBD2 TGTGCCAGCAGCTTGGCCAGCGGGAGAGGCTACGAGCAGTACTTC CASSLASGRGYEQYF
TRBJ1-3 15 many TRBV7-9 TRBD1 TGTGCCAGCAGCCCAACCCGGACAGGGCTAAACACCATATATTTT CASSPTRTGLNTIYF
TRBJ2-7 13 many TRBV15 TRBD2 TGTGCCACCAGCAGAGGGCGGGAGTCCGAGCAGTACTTC CATSRGRESEQYF
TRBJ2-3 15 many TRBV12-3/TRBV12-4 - TGTGCCAGCAGTTTAGGAGGGACCTCGCGGGATACGCAGTATTTT CASSLGGTSRDTQYF
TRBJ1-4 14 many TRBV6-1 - TGTGCCAGCAGTAGACAGAGGCGGAATGAAAAACTGTTTTTT CASSRQRRNEKLFF
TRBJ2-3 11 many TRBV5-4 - TGTGCCAGCAGCGTACGGGATACGCAGTATTTT CASSVRDTQYF
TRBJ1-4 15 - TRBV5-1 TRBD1 TGCGCCAGCAGCTTACGGACAGGGAGCTTTGCAGAACTGTTTTTT CASSLRTGSFAELFF
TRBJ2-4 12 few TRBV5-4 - TGTGCCAGCAGCACCGCCAAAAACATTCAGTACTTC CASSTAKNIQYF
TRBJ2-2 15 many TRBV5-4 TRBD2 TGTGCCAGCAAATCGGGGGGGCCTAGCACCGGGGAGCTGTTTTTT CASKSGGPSTGELFF
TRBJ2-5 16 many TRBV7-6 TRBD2 TGTGCCAGCAGCCCGAGTACTAGCGGGCCCGCGAAAACCCAGTACTTC CASSPSTSGPAKTQYF
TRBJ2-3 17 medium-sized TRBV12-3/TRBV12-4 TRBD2 TGTGCCAGCAGTTTAGAAGAGGGAGGGTGGGAAACAGATACGCAGTATTTT CASSLEEGGWETDTQYF
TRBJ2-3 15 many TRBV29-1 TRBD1 TGCAGCGTTGACGCAGGACAGGCCTTTACAGATACGCAGTATTTT CSVDAGQAFTDTQYF
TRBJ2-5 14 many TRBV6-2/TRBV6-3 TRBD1 TGTGCCAGCAGTCCCCGGGACAGATACGAGACCCAGTACTTC CASSPRDRYETQYF
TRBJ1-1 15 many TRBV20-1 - TGCAGTGCTAGAGATGTAGCCACTGGAGGGACTGAAGCTTTCTTT CSARDVATGGTEAFF
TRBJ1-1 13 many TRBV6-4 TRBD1 TGTGCCAGCAGTGAGACAGGGGCCACTGAAGCTTTCTTT CASSETGATEAFF
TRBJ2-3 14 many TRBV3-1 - TGTGCCAGCAGCCAAGATGGGGGACCAGATACGCAGTATTTT CASSQDGGPDTQYF
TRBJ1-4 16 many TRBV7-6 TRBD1 TGTGCCAGCAGCCCTGGACAGGCCCTTTTTAATGAAAAACTGTTTTTT CASSPGQALFNEKLFF
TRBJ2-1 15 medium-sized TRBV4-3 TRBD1 TGCGCCAGCAGCCAAGATCGGGACAGCTACAATGAGCAGTTCTTC CASSQDRDSYNEQFF
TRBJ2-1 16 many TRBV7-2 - TGTGCCAGCAGCCCGCGGGCGGGCCCTTTCAACAATGAGCAGTTCTTC CASSPRAGPFNNEQFF
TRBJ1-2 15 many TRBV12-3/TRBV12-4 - TGTGCCAGCAGGGTCCCCCAGCGGGGGGGCTATGGCTACACCTTC CASRVPQRGGYGYTF
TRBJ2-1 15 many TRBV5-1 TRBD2 TGCGCCAGCAGCCTTAGCGGGGGAACCTACAATGAGCAGTTCTTC CASSLSGGTYNEQFF
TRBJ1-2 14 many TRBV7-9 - TGTGCCAGCAGCTTACGGTCAGGGAACTATGGCTACACCTTC CASSLRSGNYGYTF
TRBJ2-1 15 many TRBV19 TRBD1 TGTGCCAGTAGTACGGACAGGGTAGGCTTCAAGGCGCAGTTCTTC CASSTDRVGFKAQFF
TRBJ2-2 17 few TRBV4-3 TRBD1 TGCGCCAGCAGCCAATTACCGGGACAGGGGGCCGGCGGGGAGCTGTTTTTT CASSQLPGQGAGGELFF
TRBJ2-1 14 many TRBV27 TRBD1 TGTGCCAGCAGGTCCTGGACAGGGGCCTATGAGCAGTTCTTC CASRSWTGAYEQFF
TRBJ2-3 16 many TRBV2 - TGTGCCAGCAGTGAAGATCAACAGGGCGGAGAAGATACGCAGTATTTT CASSEDQQGGEDTQYF
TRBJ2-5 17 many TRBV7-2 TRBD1 TGTGCCAGCAGCTCCCTATATCGGGTGACAGGGCAAGAGACCCAGTACTTC CASSSLYRVTGQETQYF
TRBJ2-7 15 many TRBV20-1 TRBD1 TGCAGTGGTACCTCCGACGGGACAGGATCCTACGAGCAGTACTTC CSGTSDGTGSYEQYF
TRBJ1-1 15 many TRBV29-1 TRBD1 TGCAGCGCTCCCCAGCCGGGACAGGGGTTCCCTGAAGCTTTCTTT CSAPQPGQGFPEAFF